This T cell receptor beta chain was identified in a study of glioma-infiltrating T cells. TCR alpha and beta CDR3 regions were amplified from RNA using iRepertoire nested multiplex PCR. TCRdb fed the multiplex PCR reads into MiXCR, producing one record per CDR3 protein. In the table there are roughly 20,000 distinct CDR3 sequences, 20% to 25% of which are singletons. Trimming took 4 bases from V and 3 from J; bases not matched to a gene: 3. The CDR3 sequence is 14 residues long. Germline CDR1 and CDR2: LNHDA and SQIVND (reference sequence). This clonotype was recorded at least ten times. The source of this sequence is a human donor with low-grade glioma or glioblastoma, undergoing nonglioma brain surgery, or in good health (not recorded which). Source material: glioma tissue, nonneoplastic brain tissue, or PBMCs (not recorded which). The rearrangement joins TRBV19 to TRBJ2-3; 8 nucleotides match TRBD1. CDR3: CASSRTGRTDTQYF. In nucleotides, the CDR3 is TGTGCCAGTAGTAGGACAGGGCGTACAGATACGCAGTATTTT.